The clone carrying this T cell receptor (beta chain) turned up a few times. No antigen is known for it. The assay was run at deep level. Clones were read by immunoSEQ multiplex PCR, and TCRdb kept only the in-frame ones, dropping some. Of approximately 940,000 clones listed, over 75% are singletons. The healthy adult donors were HIV-negative and reported no recent acute infections or vaccinations. V trimming: 4 bases; J trimming: 5 bases; junction bases outside the gene matches: 8. The CDR3 sequence is 14 residues long. Germline assignment: CDR1 SNHLY and CDR2 FYNNEI. The data were obtained in a study of shared clonotypes between healthy human individuals. Study-level background: CD4 naive cells filled three plates per donor, CD4 memory three, CD8 naive two and CD8 memory one.

Findings and limits, study-wide: About 5% of naive CD4 clonotypes were shared across a handful of donors.

The sequenced material came from memory CD4+ T cells sorted from blood. As to subset: CD45RA-negative fraction. This TCR was sampled from a man younger than 35 in good health. The rearrangement uses TRBV2 and TRBJ2-7, with TRBD1 matching over 7 bases. CDR3 protein: CASSVFAQGDEQYF. The CDR3 DNA sequence: TGTGCCAGCAGTGTCTTTGCTCAGGGGGACGAGCAGTACTTC.